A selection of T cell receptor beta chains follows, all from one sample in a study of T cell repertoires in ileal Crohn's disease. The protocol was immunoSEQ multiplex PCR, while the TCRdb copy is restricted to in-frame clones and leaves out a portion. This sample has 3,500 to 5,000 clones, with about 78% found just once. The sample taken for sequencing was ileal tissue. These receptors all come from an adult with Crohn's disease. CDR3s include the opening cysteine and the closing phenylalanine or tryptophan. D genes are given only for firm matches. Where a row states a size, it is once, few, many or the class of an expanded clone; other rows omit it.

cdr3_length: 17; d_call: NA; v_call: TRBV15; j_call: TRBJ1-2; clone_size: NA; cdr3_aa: CATSREGDADSFHGYTF; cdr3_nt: TGTGCCACCAGCAGAGAGGGGGATGCGGACAGCTTCCATGGCTACACCTTC
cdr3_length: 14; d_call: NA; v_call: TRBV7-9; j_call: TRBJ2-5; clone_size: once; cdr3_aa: CASSLASGQETQYF; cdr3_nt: TGTGCCAGCAGCTTAGCGTCAGGACAAGAGACCCAGTACTTC
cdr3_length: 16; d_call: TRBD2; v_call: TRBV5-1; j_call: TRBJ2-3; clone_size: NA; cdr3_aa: CASSFGTSGITDTQYF; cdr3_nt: TGCGCCAGCAGCTTTGGGACTAGCGGGATAACAGATACGCAGTATTTT
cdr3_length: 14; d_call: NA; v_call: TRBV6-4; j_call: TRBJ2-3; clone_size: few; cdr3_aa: CASSDGGATDTQYF; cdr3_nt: TGTGCCAGCAGTGACGGGGGGGCCACAGATACGCAGTATTTT
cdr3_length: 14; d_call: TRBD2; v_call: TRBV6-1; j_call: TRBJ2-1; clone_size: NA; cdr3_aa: CASNLQGLAGGKFF; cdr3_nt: TGTGCCAGCAACCTTCAGGGACTAGCGGGGGGGAAGTTCTTC
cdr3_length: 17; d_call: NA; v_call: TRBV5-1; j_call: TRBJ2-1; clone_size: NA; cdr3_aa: CASSSDGFGPSLDEQFF; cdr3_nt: TGCGCCAGCAGCTCTGATGGGTTTGGTCCTAGTTTGGATGAGCAGTTCTTC
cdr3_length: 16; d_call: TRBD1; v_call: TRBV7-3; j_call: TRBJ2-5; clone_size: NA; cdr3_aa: CASSLNGDRIQETQYF; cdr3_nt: TGTGCCAGCAGCTTAAATGGGGACAGGATACAAGAGACCCAGTACTTC
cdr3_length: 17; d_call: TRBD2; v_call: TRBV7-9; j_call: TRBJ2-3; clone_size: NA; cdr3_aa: CASSLGSSGGELDTQYF; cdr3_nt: TGTGCCAGCAGCTTAGGGTCGAGCGGGGGGGAGTTAGATACGCAGTATTTT
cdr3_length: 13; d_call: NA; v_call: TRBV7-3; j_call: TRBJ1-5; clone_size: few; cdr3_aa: CASSLGGGQPQHF; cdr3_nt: TGTGCCAGCAGCTTGGGGGGTGGTCAGCCCCAGCATTTT
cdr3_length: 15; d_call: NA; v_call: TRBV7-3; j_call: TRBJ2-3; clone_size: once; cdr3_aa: CASSCHGYGTDTQYF; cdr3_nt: TGTGCCAGCAGCTGCCACGGGTATGGCACAGATACGCAGTATTTT
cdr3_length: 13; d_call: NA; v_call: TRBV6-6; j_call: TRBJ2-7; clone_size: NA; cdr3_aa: CAISGTRNVEQYF; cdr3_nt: TGTGCCATCTCCGGGACACGGAATGTCGAGCAGTACTTC
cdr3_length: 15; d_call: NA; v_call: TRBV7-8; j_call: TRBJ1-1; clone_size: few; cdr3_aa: CASSPTGRAAPEAFF; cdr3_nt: TGTGCCAGCAGCCCCACAGGAAGGGCGGCCCCTGAAGCTTTCTTT
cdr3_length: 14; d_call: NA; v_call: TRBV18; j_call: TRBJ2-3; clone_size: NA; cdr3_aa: CASSPPTYTDTQYF; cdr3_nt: TGTGCCAGCTCACCACCTACATACACAGATACGCAGTATTTT
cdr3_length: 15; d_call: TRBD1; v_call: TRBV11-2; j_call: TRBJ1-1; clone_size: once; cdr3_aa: CASSSTGGRNTEAFF; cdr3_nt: TGTGCCAGCAGCTCTACAGGGGGCCGGAACACTGAAGCTTTCTTT
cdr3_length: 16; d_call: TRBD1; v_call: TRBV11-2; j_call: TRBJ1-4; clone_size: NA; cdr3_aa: CASSLWTGGPNEKLFF; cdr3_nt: TGTGCCAGCAGCTTATGGACAGGGGGCCCTAATGAAAAACTGTTTTTT
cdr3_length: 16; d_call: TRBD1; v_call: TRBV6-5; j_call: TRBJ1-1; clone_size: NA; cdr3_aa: CASSSPGQGAGTEAFF; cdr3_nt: TGTGCCAGCAGTTCACCGGGACAGGGGGCGGGCACTGAAGCTTTCTTT
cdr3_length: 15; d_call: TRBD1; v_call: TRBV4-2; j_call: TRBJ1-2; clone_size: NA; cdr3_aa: CASSPTGSLNYGYTF; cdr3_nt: TGTGCCAGCAGCCCGACAGGGAGTTTAAACTATGGCTACACCTTC
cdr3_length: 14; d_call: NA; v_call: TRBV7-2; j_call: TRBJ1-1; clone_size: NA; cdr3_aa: CASTLSTVNTEAFF; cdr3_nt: TGTGCCAGCACCCTTTCAACTGTGAACACTGAAGCTTTCTTT
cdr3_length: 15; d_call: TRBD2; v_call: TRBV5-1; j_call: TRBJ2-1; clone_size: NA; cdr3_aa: CASSLLAGNYNEQFF; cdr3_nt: TGCGCCAGCAGCTTACTAGCGGGGAATTACAATGAGCAGTTCTTC
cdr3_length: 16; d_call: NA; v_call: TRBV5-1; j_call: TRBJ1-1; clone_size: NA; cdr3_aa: CASSFSAGALGGEAFF; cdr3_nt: TGCGCCAGCAGCTTTTCGGCAGGGGCCTTAGGGGGTGAAGCTTTCTTT
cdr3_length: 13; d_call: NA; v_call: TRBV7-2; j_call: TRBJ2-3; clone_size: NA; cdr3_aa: CASSLIRADTQYF; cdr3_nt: TGTGCCAGCAGCCTAATCCGCGCAGATACGCAGTATTTT
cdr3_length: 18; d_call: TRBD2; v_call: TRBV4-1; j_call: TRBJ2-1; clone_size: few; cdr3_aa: CASSQSSLSSGGAGEQFF; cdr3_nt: TGCGCCAGCAGCCAAAGTTCTCTCTCCAGCGGGGGGGCAGGTGAGCAGTTCTTC
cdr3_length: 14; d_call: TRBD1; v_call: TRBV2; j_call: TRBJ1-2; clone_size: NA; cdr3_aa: CASSGLTGQESYTF; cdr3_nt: TGTGCCAGCAGTGGTCTTACGGGACAGGAGTCCTACACCTTC
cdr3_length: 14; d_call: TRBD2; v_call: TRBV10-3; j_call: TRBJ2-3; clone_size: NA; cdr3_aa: CAIKGLASTDTQYF; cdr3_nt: TGTGCCATCAAGGGACTAGCGAGCACAGATACGCAGTATTTT
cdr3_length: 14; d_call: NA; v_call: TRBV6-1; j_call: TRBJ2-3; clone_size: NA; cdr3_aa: CASTPGGDTDTQYF; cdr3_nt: TGTGCCAGCACCCCTGGCGGGGATACAGATACGCAGTATTTT
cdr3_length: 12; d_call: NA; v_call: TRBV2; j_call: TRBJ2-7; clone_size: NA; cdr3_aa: CASSPPLSEQYF; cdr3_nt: TGTGCCAGCAGTCCCCCCCTCAGCGAGCAGTACTTC
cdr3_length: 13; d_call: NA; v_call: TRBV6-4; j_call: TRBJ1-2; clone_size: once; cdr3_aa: CASSDSNGYGYTF; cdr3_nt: TGTGCCAGCAGTGACTCCAACGGCTATGGCTACACCTTC
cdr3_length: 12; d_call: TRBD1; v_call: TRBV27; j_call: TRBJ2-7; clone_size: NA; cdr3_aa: CASSPTGVEQYF; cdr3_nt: TGTGCCAGCAGCCCCACAGGGGTCGAGCAGTACTTC
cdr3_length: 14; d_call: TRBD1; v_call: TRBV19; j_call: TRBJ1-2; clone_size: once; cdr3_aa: CASTQPTGDYGYTF; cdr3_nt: TGTGCCAGTACTCAACCCACAGGGGACTATGGCTACACCTTC
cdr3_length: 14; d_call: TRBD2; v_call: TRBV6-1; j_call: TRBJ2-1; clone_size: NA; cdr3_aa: CASSDSGGYNEQFF; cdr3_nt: TGTGCCAGCAGTGATAGCGGGGGGTACAATGAGCAGTTCTTC
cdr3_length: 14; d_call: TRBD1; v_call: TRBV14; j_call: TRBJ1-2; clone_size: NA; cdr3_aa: CASSRDRGLSGYTF; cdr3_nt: TGTGCCAGCAGCCGGGACAGGGGCTTATCCGGCTACACCTTC
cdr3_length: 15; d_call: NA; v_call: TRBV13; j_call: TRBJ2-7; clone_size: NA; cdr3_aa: CASSFFPPGSYEQYF; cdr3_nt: TGTGCCAGCAGCTTTTTTCCGCCGGGGTCCTACGAGCAGTACTTC
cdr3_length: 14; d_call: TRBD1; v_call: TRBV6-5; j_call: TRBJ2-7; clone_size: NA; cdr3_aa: CASRHGTVFYEQYF; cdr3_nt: TGTGCCAGCAGGCACGGGACAGTTTTTTACGAGCAGTACTTC
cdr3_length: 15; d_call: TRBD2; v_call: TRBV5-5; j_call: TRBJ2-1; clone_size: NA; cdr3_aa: CASSLLAGPNNEQFF; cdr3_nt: TGTGCCAGCAGCCTACTAGCGGGACCCAACAATGAGCAGTTCTTC
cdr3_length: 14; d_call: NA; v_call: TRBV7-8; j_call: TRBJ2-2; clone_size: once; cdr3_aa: CASSEGYSTGELFF; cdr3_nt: TGTGCCAGCAGCGAGGGTTATAGTACCGGGGAGCTGTTTTTT
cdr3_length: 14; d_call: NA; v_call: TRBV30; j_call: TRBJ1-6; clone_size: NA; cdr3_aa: CARSVGRENSPLHF; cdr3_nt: TGTGCCCGGAGTGTAGGGAGAGAGAATTCACCCCTCCACTTT
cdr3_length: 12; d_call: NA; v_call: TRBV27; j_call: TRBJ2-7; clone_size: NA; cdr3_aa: CASSLLAYEQYF; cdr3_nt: TGTGCCAGCAGTTTATTAGCTTACGAGCAGTACTTC
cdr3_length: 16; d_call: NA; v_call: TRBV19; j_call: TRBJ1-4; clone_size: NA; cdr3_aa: CASSKQGAELYGKLFF; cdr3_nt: TGTGCCAGTAGTAAGCAGGGCGCCGAGCTGTACGGAAAACTGTTTTTT
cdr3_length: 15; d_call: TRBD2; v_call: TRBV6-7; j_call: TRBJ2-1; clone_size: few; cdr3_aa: CASSTLAGGRNEQFF; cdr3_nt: TGTGCCAGCAGTACCCTAGCGGGGGGCCGCAATGAGCAGTTCTTC
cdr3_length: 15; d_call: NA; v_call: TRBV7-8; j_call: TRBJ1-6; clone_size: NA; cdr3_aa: CASSPLTPGGSPLHF; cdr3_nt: TGTGCCAGCAGCCCCTTAACCCCGGGGGGTTCACCCCTCCACTTT
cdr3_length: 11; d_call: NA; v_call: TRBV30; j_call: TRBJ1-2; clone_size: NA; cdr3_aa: CAWSVQDGYTF; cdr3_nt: TGTGCCTGGAGTGTACAGGATGGCTACACCTTC
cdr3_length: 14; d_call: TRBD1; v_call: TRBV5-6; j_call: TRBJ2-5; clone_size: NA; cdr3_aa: CASSLDTGEETQYF; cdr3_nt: TGTGCCAGCAGCTTGGATACAGGGGAAGAGACCCAGTACTTC
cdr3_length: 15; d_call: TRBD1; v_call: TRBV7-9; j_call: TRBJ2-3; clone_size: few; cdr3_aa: CASSQGALGTDTQYF; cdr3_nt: TGTGCCAGCAGCCAGGGGGCTCTAGGCACAGATACGCAGTATTTT
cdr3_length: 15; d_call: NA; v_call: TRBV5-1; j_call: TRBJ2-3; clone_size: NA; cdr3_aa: CASSLGGGAQDTQYF; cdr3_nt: TGCGCCAGCAGCTTGGGTGGGGGGGCCCAAGATACGCAGTATTTT
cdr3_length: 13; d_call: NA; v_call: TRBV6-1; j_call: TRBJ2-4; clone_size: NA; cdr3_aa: CASSDRAKNIQYF; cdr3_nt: TGTGCCAGCAGTGACAGGGCCAAAAACATTCAGTACTTC
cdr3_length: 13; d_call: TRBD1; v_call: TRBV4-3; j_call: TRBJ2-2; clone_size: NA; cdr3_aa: CASSPTGTGELFF; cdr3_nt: TGCGCCAGCAGCCCGACAGGGACCGGGGAGCTGTTTTTT
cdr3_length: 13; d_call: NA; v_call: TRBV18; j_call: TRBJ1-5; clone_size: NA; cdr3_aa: CASSPPGDQPQHF; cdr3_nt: TGTGCCAGCTCACCACCGGGAGATCAGCCCCAGCATTTT
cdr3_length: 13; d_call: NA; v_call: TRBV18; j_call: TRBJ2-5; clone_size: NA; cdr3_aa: CASSPPEGRTQYF; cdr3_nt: TGTGCCAGCTCACCACCGGAGGGGCGGACCCAGTACTTC
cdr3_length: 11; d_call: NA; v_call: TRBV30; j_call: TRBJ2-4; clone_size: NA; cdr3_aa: CAWGQLGIQYF; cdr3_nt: TGTGCCTGGGGACAGCTGGGCATTCAGTACTTC
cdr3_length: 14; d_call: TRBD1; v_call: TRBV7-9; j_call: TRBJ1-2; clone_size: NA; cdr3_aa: CASRPGQGAYGYTF; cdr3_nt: TGTGCCAGCAGGCCGGGACAGGGGGCCTATGGCTACACCTTC